This T cell receptor (beta chain) was sequenced in a study of T cells in narcolepsy. Study details: Enrolled donors included narcolepsy type 1 or type 2 patients and healthy controls.

Broader study findings: Comparing one patient's CSF and blood CD4+ clonotypes highlighted HCRT- and TRIB2-specific autoreactive clonotypes. In some patient and control memory CD4+ samples, autoreactive clones were absent. Reportedly, autoreactive clonotypes were serially detected in patients' blood but not controls'.

With regard to this clone: Its antigen is as yet unknown.

Germline assignment: CDR1 PRHDT and CDR2 FYEKMQ (reference sequence). The CDR3 sequence is 16 residues long. The J segment lost 1 base and the V segment lost 3 bases, leaving 7 bases of the junction unmatched. Repertoires were generated with immunoSEQ multiplex PCR, while TCRdb's copy carries only in-frame clones and drops some. Altogether 30,000 or so clones are present, approximately 83% being singletons, with the ten largest covering roughly 0.99%. The rearrangement uses TRBV13 and TRBJ1-1; TRBD1 matches 8 bases. The clonotype originates from a human donor with narcolepsy. The sequenced sample was CD45RA- memory CD4+ T cells from PBMCs. CDR3 residues: CASSFRQGRANTEAFF. As DNA, the CDR3 is TGTGCCAGCAGCTTCAGACAGGGGAGGGCGAACACTGAAGCTTTCTTT.